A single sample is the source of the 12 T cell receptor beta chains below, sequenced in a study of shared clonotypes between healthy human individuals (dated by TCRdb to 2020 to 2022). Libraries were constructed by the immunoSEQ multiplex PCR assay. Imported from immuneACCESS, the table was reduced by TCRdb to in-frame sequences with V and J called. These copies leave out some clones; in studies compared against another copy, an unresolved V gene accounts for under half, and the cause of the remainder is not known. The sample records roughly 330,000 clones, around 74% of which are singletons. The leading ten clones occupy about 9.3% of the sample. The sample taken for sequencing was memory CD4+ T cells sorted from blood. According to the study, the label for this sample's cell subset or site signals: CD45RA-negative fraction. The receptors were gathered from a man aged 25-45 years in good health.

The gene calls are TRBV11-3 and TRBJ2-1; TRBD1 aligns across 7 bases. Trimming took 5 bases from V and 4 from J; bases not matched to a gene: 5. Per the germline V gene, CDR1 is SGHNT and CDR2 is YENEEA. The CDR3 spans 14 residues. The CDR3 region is CASSPQGQYNEQFF. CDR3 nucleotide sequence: TGTGCCAGCAGCCCGCAGGGACAGTACAATGAGCAGTTCTTC. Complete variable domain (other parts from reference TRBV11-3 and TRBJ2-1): EAGVVQSPRYKIIEKKQPVAFWCNPISGHNTLYWYLQNLGQGPELLIRYENEEAVDDSQLPKDRFSAERLKGVDSTLKIQPAELGDSAVYLCASSPQGQYNEQFFGPGTRLTVL.

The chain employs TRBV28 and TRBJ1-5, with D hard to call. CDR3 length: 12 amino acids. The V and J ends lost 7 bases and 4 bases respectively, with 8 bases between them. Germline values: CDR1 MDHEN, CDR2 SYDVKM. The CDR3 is CASTFGNQPQHF. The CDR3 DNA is TGTGCCAGCACCTTCGGGAATCAGCCCCAGCATTTT.

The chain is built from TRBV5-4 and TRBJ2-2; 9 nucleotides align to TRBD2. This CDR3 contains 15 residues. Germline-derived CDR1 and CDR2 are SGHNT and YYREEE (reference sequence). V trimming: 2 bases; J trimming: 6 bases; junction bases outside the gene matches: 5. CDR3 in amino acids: CASSFSGGMAGELFF. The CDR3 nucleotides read TGTGCCAGCAGCTTCAGCGGGGGGATGGCCGGGGAGCTGTTTTTT.

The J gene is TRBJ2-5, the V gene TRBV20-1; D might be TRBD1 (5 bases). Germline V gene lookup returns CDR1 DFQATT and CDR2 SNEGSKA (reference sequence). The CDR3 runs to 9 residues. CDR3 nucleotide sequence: TGCAGCTCAGGGAAGACCCAGTACTTC. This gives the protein CSSGKTQYF.

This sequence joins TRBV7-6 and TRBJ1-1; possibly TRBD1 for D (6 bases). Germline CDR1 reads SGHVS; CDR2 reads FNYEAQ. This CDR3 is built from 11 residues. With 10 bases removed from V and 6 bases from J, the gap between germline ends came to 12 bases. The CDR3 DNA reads TGTGCCATCCTACAGGGCGCTGAAGCTTTCTTT. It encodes CAILQGAEAFF.

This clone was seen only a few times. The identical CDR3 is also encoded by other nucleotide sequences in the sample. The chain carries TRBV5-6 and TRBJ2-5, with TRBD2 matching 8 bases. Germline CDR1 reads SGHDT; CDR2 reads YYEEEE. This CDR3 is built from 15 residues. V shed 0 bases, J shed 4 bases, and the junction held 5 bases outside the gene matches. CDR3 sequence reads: CASSLGTSGRETQYF. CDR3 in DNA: TGTGCCAGCAGCTTGGGTACGAGCGGGAGAGAGACCCAGTACTTC.

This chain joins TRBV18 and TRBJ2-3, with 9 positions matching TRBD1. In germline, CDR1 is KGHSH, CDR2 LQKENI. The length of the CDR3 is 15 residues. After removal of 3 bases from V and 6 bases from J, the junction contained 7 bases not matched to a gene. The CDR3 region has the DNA TGTGCCAGCTCACCGTGGGGACAGGGTGGTGATACGCAGTATTTT. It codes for CASSPWGQGGDTQYF.

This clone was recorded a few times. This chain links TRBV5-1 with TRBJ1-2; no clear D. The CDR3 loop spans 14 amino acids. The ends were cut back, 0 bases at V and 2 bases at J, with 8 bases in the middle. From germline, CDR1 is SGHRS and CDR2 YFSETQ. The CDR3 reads CASSLDRRNYGYTF. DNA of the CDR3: TGCGCCAGCAGCTTGGACAGACGGAACTATGGCTACACCTTC. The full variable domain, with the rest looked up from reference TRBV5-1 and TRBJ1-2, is KAGVTQTPRYLIKTRGQQVTLSCSPISGHRSVSWYQQTPGQGLQFLFEYFSETQRNKGNFPGRFSGRQFSNSRSEMNVSTLELGDSALYLCASSLDRRNYGYTFGSGTRLTVV.

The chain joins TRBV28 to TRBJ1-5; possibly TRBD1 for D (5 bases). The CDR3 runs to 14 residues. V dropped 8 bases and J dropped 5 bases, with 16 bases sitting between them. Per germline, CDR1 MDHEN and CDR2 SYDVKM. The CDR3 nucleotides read TGTGCCAGCGGGGACTTGTTCGGAGATCAGCCCCAGCATTTT. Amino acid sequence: CASGDLFGDQPQHF.

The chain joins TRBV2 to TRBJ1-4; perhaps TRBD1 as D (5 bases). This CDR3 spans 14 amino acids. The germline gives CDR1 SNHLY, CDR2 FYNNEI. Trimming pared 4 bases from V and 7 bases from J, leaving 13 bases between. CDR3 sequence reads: CASSVEQVGEKLFF. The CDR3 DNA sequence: TGTGCCAGCAGTGTAGAACAGGTCGGTGAAAAACTGTTTTTT.

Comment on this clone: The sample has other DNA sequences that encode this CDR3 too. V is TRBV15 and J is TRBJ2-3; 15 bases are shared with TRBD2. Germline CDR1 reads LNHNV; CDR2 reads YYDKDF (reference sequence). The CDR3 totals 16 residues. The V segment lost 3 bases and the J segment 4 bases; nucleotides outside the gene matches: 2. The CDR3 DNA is TGTGCCACCAGCAGGGGACTAGCGGGAGGTTCAGATACGCAGTATTTT. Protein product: CATSRGLAGGSDTQYF.

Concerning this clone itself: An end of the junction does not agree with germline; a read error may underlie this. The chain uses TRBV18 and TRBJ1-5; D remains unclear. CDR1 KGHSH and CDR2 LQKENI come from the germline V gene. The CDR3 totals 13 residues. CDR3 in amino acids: CASSPRGSQPQHF. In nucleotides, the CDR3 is TGTGCCAGCTCCCCACGGGGTAGTCAGCCCCAGCATTTT.